The clone carrying this T cell receptor beta chain was observed at least ten times. Its target is not known. Germline V gives CDR1 SGDLS, CDR2 YYNGEE. The junction had 3 bases not matched to a gene; V was cut back by 1 base and J by 2 bases. The CDR3 contains 15 residues. The sample comes from a study of CD8 T cells in ankylosing spondylitis. Study outcomes and limitations: Reportedly, matched ankylosing spondylitis synovial fluid was significantly enriched for disease-linked clones.

MiXCR was run by TCRdb on the 5' RACE reads, yielding one entry per CDR3 protein. The table includes about 39,000 distinct CDR3 sequences, 3% detected once. Input material: blood, either unsorted or a sorted T cell fraction (not recorded which). This TCR was recovered from a male donor with ankylosing spondylitis or in good health (not recorded which). The rearrangement uses TRBV9 and TRBJ2-1; TRBD1 aligns across 7 bases. The CDR3 coding sequence is TGTGCCAGCAGCGTATATGGGACAGCCTACAATGAGCAGTTCTTC. It is translated as CASSVYGTAYNEQFF.